The TCR beta chain under discussion was sequenced for a study of cytomegalovirus exposure and HLA in healthy donors. With regard to this clone: Its antigen remains unidentified.

Primers included in the PCR were 60 Vbeta and 13 Jbeta primers. The repertoire was sequenced with immunoSEQ multiplex PCR; TCRdb's copy has only in-frame clones and lacks some. This sample carries approximately 160,000 clones, roughly 80% of them seen once, and the ten largest clones take 4.9%. Study findings and constraints: Across donors, sequencing depth was assumed by presence/absence analyses to be roughly uniform.

CDR1 MDHEN and CDR2 SYDVKM come from the germline V gene. This CDR3 comprises 13 residues. Trimming at V came to 8 bases and at J to 6 bases, leaving 10 bases not matched to a gene. The chain combines TRBV28 with TRBJ2-7; TRBD1 aligns across 7 bases. The clonotype comes from a male donor in good health and CMV-seronegative. Sequencing was performed on PBMCs. This CDR3 is CASGYRGISEQYF. CDR3 coding DNA: TGTGCCAGCGGATACAGGGGTATAAGCGAGCAGTACTTC.